This is a list of T cell receptor beta chains from one sample in a study of CD8+ T cells in alopecia areata. The data were produced by immunoSEQ multiplex PCR, yet TCRdb's version contains in-frame clones alone and is incomplete. Among 200,000 or so clones listed, less than 45% were seen once. The specimen was CD4+ T cells sorted from blood, collected between weeks 36 and 40, from a patient treated with tofacitinib. The receptors come from a human donor with alopecia areata. The CDR3 runs from the conserved cysteine through the conserved F or W. The D gene is left open where the match is weak. Size values are once, few and many counts, or a class for expanded clones, and some rows have none.

CDR3 protein: CAWSSTSGRFGGELFF
CDR3 DNA: TGTGCCTGGAGTTCAACTAGCGGGAGATTCGGCGGGGAGCTGTTTTTT
V gene: TRBV30
D gene: TRBD2
clone size: .
J gene: TRBJ2-2

CDR3 protein: CASSWKGAEETQYF
CDR3 DNA: TGTGCCAGCAGCTGGAAGGGGGCGGAGGAGACCCAGTACTTC
V gene: TRBV7-2
D gene: TRBD1
clone size: .
J gene: TRBJ2-5

CDR3 protein: CASSPGDPYGYTF
CDR3 DNA: TGCGCCAGCAGCCCAGGGGATCCCTATGGCTACACCTTC
V gene: TRBV5-1
D gene: .
clone size: .
J gene: TRBJ1-2

CDR3 protein: CAWTSGGVETQYF
CDR3 DNA: TGTGCCTGGACTAGCGGAGGGGTAGAGACCCAGTACTTC
V gene: TRBV30
D gene: TRBD2
clone size: .
J gene: TRBJ2-5

CDR3 protein: CASSLGLSGSTEQFF
CDR3 DNA: TGTGCCAGCAGCTTAGGGTTAAGCGGGAGCACTGAGCAGTTCTTC
V gene: TRBV7-3
D gene: TRBD2
clone size: .
J gene: TRBJ2-1

CDR3 protein: CASGLRGGVDQFF
CDR3 DNA: TGTGCTAGTGGTTTGAGGGGAGGTGTAGACCAGTTCTTC
V gene: TRBV12-5
D gene: .
clone size: .
J gene: TRBJ2-1

CDR3 protein: CASSPGVGETQYF
CDR3 DNA: TGTGCCAGCTCTCCTGGAGTGGGGGAGACCCAGTACTTC
V gene: TRBV11-2
D gene: .
clone size: .
J gene: TRBJ2-5

CDR3 protein: CASSASSANYGYTF
CDR3 DNA: TGTGCCAGCAGTGCAAGCAGCGCCAACTATGGCTACACCTTC
V gene: TRBV2
D gene: .
clone size: .
J gene: TRBJ1-2

CDR3 protein: CASSKAYEQYF
CDR3 DNA: TGTGCCAGCAGTAAAGCCTACGAGCAGTACTTC
V gene: TRBV28
D gene: .
clone size: .
J gene: TRBJ2-7

CDR3 protein: CASSPTYGQPQHF
CDR3 DNA: TGTGCCAGCAGCCCCACCTACGGTCAGCCCCAGCATTTT
V gene: TRBV7-2
D gene: .
clone size: .
J gene: TRBJ1-5

CDR3 protein: CASSSRRGSLTDTQYF
CDR3 DNA: TGTGCCAGCAGTTCGAGACGGGGGAGCCTCACAGATACGCAGTATTTT
V gene: TRBV6-5
D gene: .
clone size: .
J gene: TRBJ2-3

CDR3 protein: CASSYGPYEQYF
CDR3 DNA: TGTGCCAGCAGTTACGGCCCCTACGAGCAGTACTTC
V gene: TRBV2
D gene: .
clone size: .
J gene: TRBJ2-7

CDR3 protein: CAWTTGWGETQYF
CDR3 DNA: TGTGCCTGGACAACAGGGTGGGGAGAGACCCAGTACTTC
V gene: TRBV30
D gene: .
clone size: few
J gene: TRBJ2-5

CDR3 protein: CAISPDRGGNQPQHF
CDR3 DNA: TGTGCCATCAGCCCAGACAGAGGAGGCAATCAGCCCCAGCATTTT
V gene: TRBV10-3
D gene: .
clone size: few
J gene: TRBJ1-5

CDR3 protein: CSVERGPVTNYGYTF
CDR3 DNA: TGCAGCGTTGAGAGGGGTCCGGTAACTAACTATGGCTACACCTTC
V gene: TRBV29-1
D gene: .
clone size: .
J gene: TRBJ1-2

CDR3 protein: CASRRGAGETQYF
CDR3 DNA: TGCGCCAGCAGAAGGGGGGCCGGGGAGACCCAGTACTTC
V gene: TRBV5-1
D gene: .
clone size: .
J gene: TRBJ2-5

CDR3 protein: CASSPDRDQETQYF
CDR3 DNA: TGTGCCAGCAGCCCGGACAGGGACCAAGAGACCCAGTACTTC
V gene: TRBV11-1
D gene: TRBD1
clone size: .
J gene: TRBJ2-5

CDR3 protein: CASSSQGSGEQFF
CDR3 DNA: TGTGCCAGCAGCTCTCAGGGTTCGGGTGAGCAGTTCTTC
V gene: TRBV7-2
D gene: .
clone size: many
J gene: TRBJ2-1

CDR3 protein: CSVEEGTANTEAFF
CDR3 DNA: TGCAGCGTTGAAGAGGGGACAGCGAACACTGAAGCTTTCTTT
V gene: TRBV29-1
D gene: TRBD1
clone size: .
J gene: TRBJ1-1

CDR3 protein: CASSFRRDYGYTF
CDR3 DNA: TGTGCCAGCAGCTTTCGCCGAGACTATGGCTACACCTTC
V gene: TRBV7-8
D gene: .
clone size: once
J gene: TRBJ1-2

CDR3 protein: CASSLPDTGPDTQYF
CDR3 DNA: TGCGCCAGCAGCTTACCGGACACGGGGCCAGATACGCAGTATTTT
V gene: TRBV5-1
D gene: .
clone size: few
J gene: TRBJ2-3

CDR3 protein: CSVESSPGTEAFF
CDR3 DNA: TGCAGCGTTGAATCCTCTCCGGGGACTGAAGCTTTCTTT
V gene: TRBV29-1
D gene: .
clone size: .
J gene: TRBJ1-1

CDR3 protein: CASSPAGGPGQQYF
CDR3 DNA: TGTGCCAGCAGCCCAGCGGGAGGGCCGGGCCAGCAGTACTTC
V gene: TRBV14
D gene: TRBD2
clone size: .
J gene: TRBJ2-7

CDR3 protein: CAWSVGQLNEQYF
CDR3 DNA: TGTGCCTGGAGTGTGGGGCAGTTAAACGAGCAGTACTTC
V gene: TRBV30
D gene: .
clone size: .
J gene: TRBJ2-7

CDR3 protein: CASSPATGSSGANVLTF
CDR3 DNA: TGCGCCAGCAGCCCCGCGACAGGCAGCTCTGGGGCCAACGTCCTGACTTTC
V gene: TRBV5-1
D gene: .
clone size: .
J gene: TRBJ2-6

CDR3 protein: CASSLGGFDREQYF
CDR3 DNA: TGTGCCAGCAGCTTGGGAGGGTTCGATCGCGAGCAGTACTTC
V gene: TRBV5-4
D gene: .
clone size: .
J gene: TRBJ2-7

CDR3 protein: CATSRPTGVRDTQYF
CDR3 DNA: TGTGCCACCAGCAGACCAACAGGGGTGAGAGATACGCAGTATTTT
V gene: TRBV15
D gene: TRBD1
clone size: few
J gene: TRBJ2-3

CDR3 protein: CSVTPREASYNEQFF
CDR3 DNA: TGCAGCGTGACCCCCCGGGAGGCCTCCTACAATGAGCAGTTCTTC
V gene: TRBV29-1
D gene: TRBD2
clone size: few
J gene: TRBJ2-1

CDR3 protein: CASSQPRDRPSETQYF
CDR3 DNA: TGTGCCAGCAGCCAACCCAGGGACAGACCCTCGGAGACCCAGTACTTC
V gene: TRBV4-2
D gene: TRBD1
clone size: few
J gene: TRBJ2-5

CDR3 protein: CAWSVRHGSFNEQFF
CDR3 DNA: TGTGCCTGGAGTGTACGTCACGGGAGTTTCAATGAGCAGTTCTTC
V gene: TRBV30
D gene: .
clone size: .
J gene: TRBJ2-1